This T cell receptor beta chain appears in the sequencing data of a study of T cell responses to AZD1222 COVID-19 vaccine. About this clone: Its antigen is currently unknown.

General study results and limits: Within unmutated variant regions lay the reported targets of nearly half of spike-specific TCRs. Donors were mostly white British, more females; clonal diversity possibly underestimated. Only a handful of AZD1222 recipients, several in all, had baseline seropositivity.

Germline trimming cut 2 bases from V and 4 bases from J; bases unmatched to any gene: 5. Germline CDR1 is SGHRS and CDR2 is YFSETQ. This CDR3 spans 15 amino acids. Data came from immunoSEQ multiplex PCR; TCRdb stores just in-frame clones and leaves some out. The data contain tens of thousands of clones, around 82% of them seen just once; the ten biggest clones take up 47%. This chain links TRBV5-1 with TRBJ1-5, with 8 bases aligning to TRBD1. This clonotype was sampled from an adult who received the AZD1222 COVID-19 vaccine. Sequencing was performed on peripheral blood, taken 28 days after the second AZD1222 dose. Written as DNA, the CDR3 is TGCGCCAGCAGCTTCGGACAGGGTCATAATCAGCCCCAGCATTTT. The encoded protein is CASSFGQGHNQPQHF. Filled out from reference TRBV5-1 and TRBJ1-5, the complete variable domain reads KAGVTQTPRYLIKTRGQQVTLSCSPISGHRSVSWYQQTPGQGLQFLFEYFSETQRNKGNFPGRFSGRQFSNSRSEMNVSTLELGDSALYLCASSFGQGHNQPQHFGDGTRLSIL.